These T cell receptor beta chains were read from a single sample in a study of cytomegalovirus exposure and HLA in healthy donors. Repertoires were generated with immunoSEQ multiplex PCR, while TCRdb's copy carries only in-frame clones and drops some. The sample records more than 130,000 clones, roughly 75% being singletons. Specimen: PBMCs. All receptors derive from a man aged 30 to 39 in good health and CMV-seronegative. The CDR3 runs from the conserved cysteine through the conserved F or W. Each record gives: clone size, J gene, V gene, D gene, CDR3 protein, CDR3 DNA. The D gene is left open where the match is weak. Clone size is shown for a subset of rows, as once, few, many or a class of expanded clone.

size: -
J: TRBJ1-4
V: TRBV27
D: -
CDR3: CASRRGGSRREKLFF
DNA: TGTGCCAGCCGACGGGGGGGCTCAAGAAGGGAAAAACTGTTTTTT

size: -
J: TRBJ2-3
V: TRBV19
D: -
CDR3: CASSFGRGVNTQYF
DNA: TGTGCCAGTAGTTTCGGGAGAGGGGTAAATACGCAGTATTTT

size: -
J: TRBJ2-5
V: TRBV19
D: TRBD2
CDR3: CASSPAGKETQYF
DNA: TGTGCCAGTAGCCCAGCGGGGAAAGAGACCCAGTACTTC

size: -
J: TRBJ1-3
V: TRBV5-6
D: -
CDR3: CASSPVGVGNTIYF
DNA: TGTGCCAGCAGCCCAGTAGGAGTTGGAAACACCATATATTTT

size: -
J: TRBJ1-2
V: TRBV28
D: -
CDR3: CASSLIRSYGYTF
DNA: TGTGCCAGCAGTTTAATCAGAAGCTATGGCTACACCTTC

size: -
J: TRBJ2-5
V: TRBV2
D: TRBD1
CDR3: CASTPLSRSDGRGPETQYF
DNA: TGTGCCAGCACCCCACTGAGCCGGTCGGATGGCAGGGGGCCGGAGACCCAGTACTTC

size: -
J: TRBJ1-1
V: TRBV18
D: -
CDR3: CASSPWEFTEAFF
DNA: TGTGCCAGCTCACCGTGGGAGTTCACTGAAGCTTTCTTT

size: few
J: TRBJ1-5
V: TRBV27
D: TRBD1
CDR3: CASRTLTGGLQPQHF
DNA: TGTGCCAGCAGGACCCTTACAGGGGGCCTTCAGCCCCAGCATTTT

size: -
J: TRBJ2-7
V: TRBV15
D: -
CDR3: CATSRDRRYEQYF
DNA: TGTGCCACCAGCAGAGATAGGAGATACGAGCAGTACTTC

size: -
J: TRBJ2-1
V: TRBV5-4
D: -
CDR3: CASRSPGGSGYNEQFF
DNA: TGTGCCAGCAGGTCTCCCGGGGGTAGCGGTTACAATGAGCAGTTCTTC

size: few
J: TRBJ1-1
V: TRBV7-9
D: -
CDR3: CASRKTENTEAFF
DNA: TGTGCCAGCAGAAAGACAGAGAACACTGAAGCTTTCTTT

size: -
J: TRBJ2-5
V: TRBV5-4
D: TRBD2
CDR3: CASSPGGNGETQYF
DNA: TGTGCCAGCAGTCCGGGGGGAAATGGGGAGACCCAGTACTTC

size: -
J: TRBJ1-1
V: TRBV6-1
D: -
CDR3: CASSEARSPGVAFF
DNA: TGTGCCAGCAGTGAAGCGCGCAGTCCGGGGGTAGCTTTCTTT

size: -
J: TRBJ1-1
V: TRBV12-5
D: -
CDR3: CASGFQVMGGTEAFF
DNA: TGTGCTAGTGGTTTTCAGGTAATGGGGGGGACTGAAGCTTTCTTT

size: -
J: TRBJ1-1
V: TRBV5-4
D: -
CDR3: CASRPGQTPNTEAFF
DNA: TGTGCCAGCAGGCCCGGACAGACCCCTAACACTGAAGCTTTCTTT

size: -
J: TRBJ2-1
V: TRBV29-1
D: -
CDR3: CSVETEGDMEQFF
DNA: TGCAGCGTTGAAACGGAAGGGGATATGGAGCAGTTCTTC

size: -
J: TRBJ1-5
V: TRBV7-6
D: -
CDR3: CASSLGAGRGGNQPQHF
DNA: TGTGCCAGCAGCCTGGGGGCCGGCAGGGGTGGCAATCAGCCCCAGCATTTT

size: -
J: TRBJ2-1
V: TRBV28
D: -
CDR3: CASSAPLRVGEQFF
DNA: TGTGCCAGCAGTGCTCCTCTCAGGGTAGGTGAGCAGTTCTTC

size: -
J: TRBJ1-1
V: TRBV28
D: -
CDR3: CASSLAMNTEAFF
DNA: TGTGCCAGCAGTTTGGCAATGAACACTGAAGCTTTCTTT

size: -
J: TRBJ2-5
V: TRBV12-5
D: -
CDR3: CASATDRPGSTQYF
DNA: TGTGCTAGTGCCACCGATAGACCAGGATCGACCCAGTACTTC

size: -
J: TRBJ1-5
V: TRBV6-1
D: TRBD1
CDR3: CASSVTGSGQPQHF
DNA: TGTGCCAGCAGTGTGACAGGGTCTGGACAGCCCCAGCATTTT

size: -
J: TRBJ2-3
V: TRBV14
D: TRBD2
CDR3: CASSLLAGGPPDTQYF
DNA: TGTGCCAGCAGCCTCCTAGCGGGAGGGCCGCCAGATACGCAGTATTTT